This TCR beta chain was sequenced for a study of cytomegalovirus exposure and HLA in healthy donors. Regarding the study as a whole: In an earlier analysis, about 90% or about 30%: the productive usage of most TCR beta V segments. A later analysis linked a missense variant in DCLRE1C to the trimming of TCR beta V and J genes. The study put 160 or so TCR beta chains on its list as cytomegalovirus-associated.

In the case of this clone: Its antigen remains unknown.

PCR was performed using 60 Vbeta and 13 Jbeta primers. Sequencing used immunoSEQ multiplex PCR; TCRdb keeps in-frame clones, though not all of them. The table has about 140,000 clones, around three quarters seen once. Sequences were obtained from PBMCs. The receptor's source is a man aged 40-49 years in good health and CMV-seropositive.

DNA for the CDR3: TGTGCCAGCAGCTCAGGGGGCGGGGGCGGCACAGATACGCAGTATTTT. This codes for CASSSGGGGGTDTQYF. The chain carries TRBV5-6 and TRBJ2-3, with D possibly TRBD1 on 8 matching bases. CDR3 size: 16 residues. Germline CDR1 reads SGHDT; CDR2 reads YYEEEE. The V gene lost 3 bases and the J gene lost 1 base, with 15 bases spanning the gap.